Listed below are T cell receptor beta chains from one sample, sequenced in a study of HIV-infected children after antiretroviral therapy interruption. MiXCR, run by TCRdb on the 3' RACE reads, gives a single entry per CDR3 protein. This table holds about 15,000 distinct CDR3 sequences, around 3.5% found once. The material was CD45RO+ CD8+ T cells from PBMCs, pooled from several time points, obtained from a donor given antiretroviral therapy, either interrupted or continuous. These receptors were obtained from a pool of human donors with HIV. CDR3s include the opening cysteine and the closing phenylalanine or tryptophan. Fields, in order: CDR3 length, V gene, clone size, D gene, J gene, CDR3 DNA, CDR3 protein. A D gene is named only where the DNA matches it firmly. Some rows have no size entry. The others give once, few or many, or a class for an expanded clone.

15	TRBV10-2	many	NA	TRBJ1-2	TGCGCCAGCAGTGAGCCGGGATGGGGATTTGGTGGCTACACCTTC	CASSEPGWGFGGYTF
14	TRBV12-5	few	TRBD2	TRBJ2-7	TGTGCTAGTGCCCGAGCGGGGGGGACTCGAGAGCAGTACTTC	CASARAGGTREQYF
14	TRBV3-1	many	NA	TRBJ1-2	TGTGCCAGCAGCCCGCAATTACTCCCAGGGGGCTACACCTTC	CASSPQLLPGGYTF
15	TRBV7-3	many	NA	TRBJ2-1	TGTGCCAGCAGCTTAACGAATCGAATACACAATGAGCAGTTCTTC	CASSLTNRIHNEQFF
12	TRBV12-3/TRBV12-4	many	NA	TRBJ2-1	TGTGCCAGCAGTCTCAGGGTGTATGAGCAGTTCTTC	CASSLRVYEQFF
13	TRBV19	many	TRBD1	TRBJ1-1	TGTGCCAGCCGGGACAGGGGAAGCACTGAAGCTTTCTTT	CASRDRGSTEAFF
14	TRBV18	many	NA	TRBJ2-5	TGTGCCAGCTCACCACTCTCCAGGGTGGAGACCCAGTACTTC	CASSPLSRVETQYF
16	TRBV6-2/TRBV6-3	NA	NA	TRBJ2-4	TGTGCCAGCAGTTATCAGCGGCTACTAGCCAAAAACATTCAGTACTTC	CASSYQRLLAKNIQYF
15	TRBV24-1	many	NA	TRBJ2-1	TGTGCCACCAGTGAAGGGATAGGCGTGAACAATGAGCAGTTCTTC	CATSEGIGVNNEQFF
16	TRBV3-1	many	NA	TRBJ2-3	TGTGCCAGGCGAAAGTATATCAGCGGCCGCACAGATACGCAGTATTTT	CARRKYISGRTDTQYF
15	TRBV4-1	many	TRBD1	TRBJ1-4	TGCGCCAGCAGCCAACTCGGACAGGGGGCAGAAAAACTGTTTTTT	CASSQLGQGAEKLFF
15	TRBV14	many	TRBD1	TRBJ2-3	TGTGCCAGCAGCTCCCGGGACAGGCATGCCGATACGCAGTATTTT	CASSSRDRHADTQYF
14	TRBV7-8	many	NA	TRBJ2-7	TGTGCCAGCAGCTTAATAGGGGGGACCTACGAGCAGTACTTC	CASSLIGGTYEQYF
16	TRBV11-2	many	TRBD2	TRBJ2-5	TGTGCCAGCAGCTCGTCTCTAGCGGGGGGATGGGAGACCCAGTACTTC	CASSSSLAGGWETQYF
16	TRBV19	many	NA	TRBJ2-3	TGTGCCAGTAGTCCCCGGGGCAGTCGTCGCACAGATACGCAGTATTTT	CASSPRGSRRTDTQYF
13	TRBV7-9	many	NA	TRBJ1-1	TGTGCCAGCAGCCCCAAACAGAGTAAGGAGGCTTTCTTT	CASSPKQSKEAFF
15	TRBV28	many	NA	TRBJ2-7	TGTGCCAGCAGGTTCCTACAGGGAGGTGCCGACGAGCAGTACTTC	CASRFLQGGADEQYF
14	TRBV29-1	many	NA	TRBJ2-4	TGCAGCGTCGAGACAGAGGACGGGGGTGCCATTCAGTACTTC	CSVETEDGGAIQYF
14	TRBV6-1	many	TRBD1	TRBJ1-1	TGTGCCAGCAGTGAAGGGACAGGGGGCACTGAAGCTTTCTTT	CASSEGTGGTEAFF
13	TRBV27	many	NA	TRBJ2-3	TGTGCCAGCAGTACAGGAGTGGTAGATACGCAGTATTTT	CASSTGVVDTQYF
17	TRBV2	many	NA	TRBJ2-4	TGTGCCAGCAGTGAAGCGCTTGGGGGGGCAGCCAAAAACATTCAGTACTTC	CASSEALGGAAKNIQYF
15	TRBV20-1	medium-sized	NA	TRBJ1-1	TGCAGTGCTAGAGGAGAAGACAGCCCGAACACTGAAGCTTTCTTT	CSARGEDSPNTEAFF
16	TRBV4-1	many	NA	TRBJ2-1	TGCGCCAGCAGCCAAGTTTATTGGGAATCGGTCGATGAGCAGTTCTTC	CASSQVYWESVDEQFF
17	TRBV6-5	many	NA	TRBJ2-3	TGTGCCAGCAGTTTCAGCACCGTTGCGAGGGGAACAGATACGCAGTATTTT	CASSFSTVARGTDTQYF
15	TRBV7-9	many	TRBD2	TRBJ2-7	TGTGCCAGCAGCTCCCTAAGCGGGGCAGACTACGAGCAGTACTTC	CASSSLSGADYEQYF
14	TRBV11-1	many	NA	TRBJ1-1	TGTGCCAGCAGCCCTGGAATCCCGGCGACTGAAGCTTTCTTT	CASSPGIPATEAFF
18	TRBV3-1	many	TRBD1	TRBJ1-6	TGTGCCAGCAGCCAACATCCCACAGGGGTCACCTATAATTCACCCCTCCACTTT	CASSQHPTGVTYNSPLHF
14	TRBV6-1	NA	TRBD1	TRBJ2-2	TGTGCCAGCAGTGAAGGGACAGGGGCCGGGGAGCTGTTTTTT	CASSEGTGAGELFF
16	TRBV6-6	many	NA	TRBJ1-2	TGTGCCAGCAGTTACACCCTAAACGCCCTGAACTATGGCTACACCTTC	CASSYTLNALNYGYTF
13	TRBV4-1	few	NA	TRBJ2-5	TGCGCCAGCAGCCAAGTGATACTTGAGACCCAGTACTTC	CASSQVILETQYF
14	TRBV9	many	NA	TRBJ2-1	TGTGCCAGCACTGGTGGAAGCTCCTACAATGAGCAGTTCTTC	CASTGGSSYNEQFF
13	TRBV6-4	many	NA	TRBJ2-3	TGTGCCAGCAGTGAAAAGGAACAAGATACGCAGTATTTT	CASSEKEQDTQYF
14	TRBV20-1	many	NA	TRBJ2-1	TGCAGTGCTAGCAAGGGTTCTGGTTACAATGAGCAGTTCTTC	CSASKGSGYNEQFF
18	TRBV28	NA	TRBD2	TRBJ2-1	TGTGCCAGCAGTAAACTAGCGGGGGTGACAAGCTCCTACAATGAGCAGTTCTTC	CASSKLAGVTSSYNEQFF
13	TRBV12-3/TRBV12-4	few	NA	TRBJ1-5	TGTGCCAGCAGCACAGGGTTGTTGGAGCCCCAGCATTTT	CASSTGLLEPQHF
15	TRBV6-1	many	NA	TRBJ2-7	TGTGCCAGCAGTGAAGAAATTGACGGATCCTACGAGCAGTACTTC	CASSEEIDGSYEQYF
15	TRBV6-2/TRBV6-3	many	NA	TRBJ2-6	TGTGCCAGCAGTTACGGCCCAGATGGGGCCAACGTCCTGACTTTC	CASSYGPDGANVLTF
17	TRBV4-2	many	TRBD1	TRBJ1-2	TGTGCCAGCAGCCAAGATGGACAGGGATTCTATAACTATGGCTACACCTTC	CASSQDGQGFYNYGYTF
17	TRBV24-1	many	NA	TRBJ2-2	TGTGCCACCAGTGATTTAGGGGACAACCTGAACACCGGGGAGCTGTTTTTT	CATSDLGDNLNTGELFF
14	TRBV7-6	many	NA	TRBJ2-3	TGTGCCAGCAGCTTAATAGGGGCCACAGATACGCAGTATTTT	CASSLIGATDTQYF
12	TRBV20-1	few	NA	TRBJ2-1	TGCAGTGCTAGAGCTCGGGCAGGTGAGCAGTTCTTC	CSARARAGEQFF
17	TRBV2	NA	NA	TRBJ2-6	TGTGCCAGCAGTGAAGCGATATCGCCCTCTGGGGCCAACGTCCTGACTTTC	CASSEAISPSGANVLTF
18	TRBV5-1	many	TRBD1	TRBJ1-5	TGCGCCAGCAGCTTGGGGGACAGGGTGCGGATTAGCAATCAGCCCCAGCATTTT	CASSLGDRVRISNQPQHF
11	TRBV12-3/TRBV12-4	many	NA	TRBJ2-7	TGTGCCAGCAGTACAGATTACGAGCAGTACTTC	CASSTDYEQYF
14	TRBV28	many	NA	TRBJ1-5	TGTGCCAGCAGTTTGTGGACGGTGAGTCAGCCCCAGCATTTT	CASSLWTVSQPQHF
14	TRBV28	NA	NA	TRBJ2-3	TGTGCCAGCAGTTTTCCCTTGATGGACGATACGCAGTATTTT	CASSFPLMDDTQYF
16	TRBV3-1	many	TRBD2	TRBJ2-7	TGTGCCAGCAGCCAAGGGTCCACTAGCGGGGTTTACGAGCAGTACTTC	CASSQGSTSGVYEQYF
15	TRBV2	many	TRBD1	TRBJ2-7	TGTGCCAGCAGTGGTGGCAGGGGGTCCCCCTACGAGCAGTACTTC	CASSGGRGSPYEQYF
15	TRBV15	NA	TRBD1	TRBJ2-3	TGTGCCACCAGCAGAGACAACAGGGGGCCGGATACGCAGTATTTT	CATSRDNRGPDTQYF
14	TRBV18	many	NA	TRBJ1-4	TGTGCCAGCTCAAAAGCTGCAACTAATGAAAAACTGTTTTTT	CASSKAATNEKLFF
14	TRBV3-1	many	NA	TRBJ2-5	TGTGCCAGCAACGCCCCAGGGGAGGTAAAGACCCAGTACTTC	CASNAPGEVKTQYF
12	TRBV29-1	many	NA	TRBJ2-2	TGCAGCGTTCCAGAGGGGACCGGGGAGCTGTTTTTT	CSVPEGTGELFF